Described below is a single T cell receptor beta chain sequence and its context. No antigen is known for it. No qualities accompany the bases; no much larger clone lies one base away. The library was obtained by the immunoSEQ multiplex PCR assay. Turning to the authors' computational methods: To diagnose cytomegalovirus status from the catalog of TCR beta chain sequences, a statistical classification framework was built. In TCRdb, the immuneACCESS table is reduced to in-frame sequences with V and J assigned. These tables do not hold every clone; where another copy was compared, an unresolved V gene accounts for under half, and the others remain unexplained. The V and J calls and clone size are taken from that table; D and trimming were inferred from the DNA. This sample lists approximately 260,000 clones; approximately 86% were detected once. The ten largest clones capture 1% to 1.5% of the sample.

Taken from the germline V gene (reference sequence), the CDR1 and CDR2 loops are GTSNPN and SVGIG. The germline V and J ends show losses of 5 bases and 5 bases respectively, and no gene match explains 14 bases of the junction. The CDR3, cysteine through phenylalanine, is 15 amino acids long. Here the CDR3 DNA is all that survives: 45 bases in frame from base 1. These data originate in a study of cytomegalovirus exposure and HLA in healthy donors (dated by TCRdb to the late 2010s). Broadly, across the study: A later analysis indicated that the 90 to 150 validation repertoires were generated on the platform also employed for the 666 repertoires of the first cohort. A separate validation cohort of over a hundred different subjects was used in addition to the approximately 640-subject first cohort. The aim of the study was to test whether cataloging public T cell receptors could identify signatures of past pathogen exposure. To predict cytomegalovirus infection status, the study brought together high-throughput TCR immunosequencing, statistical association of individual TCRs with disease status, and machine learning.

The donors belonged to the validation cohort of approximately 130 subjects, which was separate from the approximately 700-subject first cohort. The research as a whole found: A few of the identified cytomegalovirus-associated TCR beta chains were confirmed in vitro to be specific for cytomegalovirus antigens. A total of 150 or so TCR beta chains were listed by the study as associated with cytomegalovirus. It was suggested by the authors that the approach could potentially be generalized to other disease states and immunological phenotypes. Most TCR sequences were seen in very few donors, while some public TCRs were found in many individuals. The classifier was reported to diagnose cytomegalovirus status with high specificity and sensitivity in both the original and validation cohorts. A later analysis lacked HLA typing for the validation cohort, so it scored co-occurrence in that cohort across all 120 or so repertoires. In a later analysis, TCRs clustered in the first cohort were found to also tend to co-occur in the roughly 120 validation repertoires, with approximately 93% of cluster scores above 0.

This TCR was sampled from a woman aged 25 to 39 in good health and CMV-seropositive. Sequenced material: PBMCs. The V and J segments used are TRBV30 and TRBJ2-7, and TRBD2 matches 8 of the central bases. The CDR3 reads CAWGRTSREADEQYF. The DNA is as follows: TGTGCCTGGGGTCGGACTAGCAGGGAAGCGGACGAGCAGTACTTC.